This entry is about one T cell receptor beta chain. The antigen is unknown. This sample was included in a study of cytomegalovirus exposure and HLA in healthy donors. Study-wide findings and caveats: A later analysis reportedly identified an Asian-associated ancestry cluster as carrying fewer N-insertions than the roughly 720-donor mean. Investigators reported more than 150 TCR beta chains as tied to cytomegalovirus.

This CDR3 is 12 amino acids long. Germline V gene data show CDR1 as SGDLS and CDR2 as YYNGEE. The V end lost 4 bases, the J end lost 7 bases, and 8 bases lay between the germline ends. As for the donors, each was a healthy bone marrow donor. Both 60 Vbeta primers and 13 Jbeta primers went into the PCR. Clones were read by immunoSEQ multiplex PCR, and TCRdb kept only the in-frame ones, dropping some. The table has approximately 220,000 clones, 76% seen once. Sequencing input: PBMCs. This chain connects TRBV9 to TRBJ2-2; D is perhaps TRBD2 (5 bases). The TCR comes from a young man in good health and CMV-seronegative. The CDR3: CASSPTIGELFF. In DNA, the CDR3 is TGTGCCAGCAGCCCGACTATCGGGGAGCTGTTTTTT.